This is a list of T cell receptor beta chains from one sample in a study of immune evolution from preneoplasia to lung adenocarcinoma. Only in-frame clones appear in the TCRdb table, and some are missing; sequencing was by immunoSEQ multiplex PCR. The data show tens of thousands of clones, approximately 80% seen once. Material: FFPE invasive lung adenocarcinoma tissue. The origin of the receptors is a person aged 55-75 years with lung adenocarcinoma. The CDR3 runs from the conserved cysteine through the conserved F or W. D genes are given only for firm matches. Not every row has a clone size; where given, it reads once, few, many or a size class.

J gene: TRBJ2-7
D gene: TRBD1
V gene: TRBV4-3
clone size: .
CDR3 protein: CASSQDGQVNYEQYF
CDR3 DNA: TGCGCCAGCAGCCAAGATGGACAGGTGAACTACGAGCAGTACTTC

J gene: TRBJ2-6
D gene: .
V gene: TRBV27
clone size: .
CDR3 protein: CASRAGEFSGANVLTF
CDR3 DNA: TGTGCCAGCCGGGCTGGAGAATTCTCTGGGGCCAACGTCCTGACTTTT

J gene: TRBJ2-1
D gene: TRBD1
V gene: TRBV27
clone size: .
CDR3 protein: CASSIRTGVANEQFF
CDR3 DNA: TGTGCCAGCAGTATTCGGACAGGGGTTGCCAATGAGCAGTTCTTC

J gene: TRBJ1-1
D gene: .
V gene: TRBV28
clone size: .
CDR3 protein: CASSLDMNTEAFF
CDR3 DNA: TGTGCCAGCAGTTTGGACATGAACACTGAAGCTTTCTTT

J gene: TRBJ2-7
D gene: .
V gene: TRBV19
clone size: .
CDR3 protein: CASNLGQGSYEQYF
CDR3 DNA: TGTGCCAGTAATCTCGGGCAGGGATCCTACGAGCAGTACTTC

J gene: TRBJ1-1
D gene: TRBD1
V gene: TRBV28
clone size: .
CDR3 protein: CASSLRSTQTGARTEAFF
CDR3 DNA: TGTGCCAGCAGTTTAAGGTCCACCCAGACAGGGGCCCGCACTGAAGCTTTCTTT

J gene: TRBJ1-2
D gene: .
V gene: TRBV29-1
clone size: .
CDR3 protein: CSVEVAPFNYGYTF
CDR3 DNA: TGCAGCGTTGAAGTGGCGCCTTTTAACTATGGCTACACCTTC

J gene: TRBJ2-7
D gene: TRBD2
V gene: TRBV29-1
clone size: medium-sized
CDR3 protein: CSVATMGTSGSSEQYF
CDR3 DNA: TGCAGCGTTGCGACGATGGGGACTAGCGGGAGTAGCGAGCAGTACTTC

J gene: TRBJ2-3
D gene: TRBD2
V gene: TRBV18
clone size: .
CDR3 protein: CASSPSLLTSARADTQYF
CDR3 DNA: TGTGCCAGCTCACCCTCATTACTGACTAGCGCGAGGGCTGATACGCAGTATTTT

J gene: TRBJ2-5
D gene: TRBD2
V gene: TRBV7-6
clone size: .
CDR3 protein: CASNRGTNEIETQYF
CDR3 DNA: TGTGCCAGCAACCGGGGGACTAACGAAATTGAGACCCAGTACTTC

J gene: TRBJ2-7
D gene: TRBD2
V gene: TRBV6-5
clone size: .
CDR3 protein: CASRRRTSARGEQYF
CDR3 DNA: TGTGCCAGCAGAAGGCGGACTAGCGCTCGGGGAGAGCAGTACTTC

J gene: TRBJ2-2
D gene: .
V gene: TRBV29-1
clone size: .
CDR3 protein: CSVGQLNTGELFF
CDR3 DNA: TGCAGCGTAGGACAGCTGAACACCGGGGAGCTGTTTTTT

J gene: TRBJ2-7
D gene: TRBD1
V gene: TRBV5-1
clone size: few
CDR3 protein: CASSLLQGAYEQYF
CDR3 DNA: TGCGCCAGCAGCTTGTTGCAGGGGGCCTACGAGCAGTACTTC

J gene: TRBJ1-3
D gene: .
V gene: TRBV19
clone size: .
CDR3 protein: CASSIAGTGNTIYF
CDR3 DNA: TGTGCCAGTAGTATAGCAGGGACTGGAAACACCATATATTTT

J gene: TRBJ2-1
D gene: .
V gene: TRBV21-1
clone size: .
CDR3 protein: CASSISGRANEQFF
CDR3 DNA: TGTGCCAGCAGCATTAGCGGGAGGGCCAATGAGCAGTTCTTC

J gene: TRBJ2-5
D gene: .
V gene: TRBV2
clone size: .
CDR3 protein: CASNYVEQETQYF
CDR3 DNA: TGTGCCAGCAATTATGTGGAGCAAGAGACCCAGTACTTC

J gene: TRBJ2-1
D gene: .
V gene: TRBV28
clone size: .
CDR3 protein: CASSFTGSSYNEQFF
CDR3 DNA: TGTGCCAGCAGTTTCACAGGGAGCTCCTACAATGAGCAGTTCTTC

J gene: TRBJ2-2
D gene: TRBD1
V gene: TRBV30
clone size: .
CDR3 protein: CAWSRTGLTGRGELFF
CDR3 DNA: TGTGCCTGGAGCAGGACAGGCCTTACCGGCCGCGGGGAGCTGTTTTTT

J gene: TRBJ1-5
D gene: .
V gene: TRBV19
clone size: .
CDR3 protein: CASSIGRGSGNQPQHF
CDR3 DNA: TGTGCCAGTAGTATCGGGAGGGGTAGTGGCAATCAGCCCCAGCATTTT

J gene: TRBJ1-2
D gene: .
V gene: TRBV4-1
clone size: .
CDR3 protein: CASSQATVGPGYGYTF
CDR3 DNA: .

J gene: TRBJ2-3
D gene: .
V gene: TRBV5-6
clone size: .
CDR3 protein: CASSPPGDGTDTQYF
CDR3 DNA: TGTGCCAGCAGCCCGCCGGGGGACGGCACAGATACGCAGTATTTT

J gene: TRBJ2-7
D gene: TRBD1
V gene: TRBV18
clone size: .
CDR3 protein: CASSSRQGPYEQYF
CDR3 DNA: TGTGCCAGCTCATCTCGACAGGGACCCTACGAGCAGTACTTC

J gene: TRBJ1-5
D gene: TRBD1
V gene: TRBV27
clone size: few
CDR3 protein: CASDRVYSNQPQHF
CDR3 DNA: TGTGCCAGCGACAGGGTTTATAGCAATCAGCCCCAGCATTTT

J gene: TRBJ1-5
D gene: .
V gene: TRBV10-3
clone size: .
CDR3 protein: CAISEYRVSNQPQHF
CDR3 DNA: TGTGCCATCAGTGAATATAGAGTTAGCAATCAGCCCCAGCATTTT

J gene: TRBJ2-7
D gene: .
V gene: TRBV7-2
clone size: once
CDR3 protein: CASTSWRGAYEQYF
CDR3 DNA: TGTGCCAGCACCTCCTGGCGGGGAGCCTACGAGCAGTACTTC

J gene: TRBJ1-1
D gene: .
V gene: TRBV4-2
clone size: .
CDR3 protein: CASSQAGLVIEAFF
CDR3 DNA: TGTGCCAGCAGCCAAGCGGGGTTAGTAATTGAAGCTTTCTTT

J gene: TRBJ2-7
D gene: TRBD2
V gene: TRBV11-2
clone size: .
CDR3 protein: CASSTRPPGSGSHEQYF
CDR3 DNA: TGTGCCAGCAGCACACGCCCGCCGGGTAGCGGGAGTCACGAGCAGTACTTC

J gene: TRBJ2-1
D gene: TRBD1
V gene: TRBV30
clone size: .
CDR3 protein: CAWSVDSGGYNEQFF
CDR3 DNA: TGTGCCTGGAGTGTAGATTCAGGGGGTTACAATGAGCAGTTCTTC

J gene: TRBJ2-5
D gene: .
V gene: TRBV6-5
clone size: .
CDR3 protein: CASSYLRGMETQYF
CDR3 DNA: TGTGCCAGCAGTTACCTCCGGGGGATGGAGACCCAGTACTTC